Included here is one T cell receptor beta chain sequence, with context. No antigen is known for it. This record belongs to a study of OX40 agonist ivuxolimab in advanced cancers. Deletions cut 7 bases from V and 0 bases from J, with 7 bases between. In germline, CDR1 is SGHDT, CDR2 YYEEEE. This CDR3 has 12 residues. The data were produced by immunoSEQ multiplex PCR, yet TCRdb's version contains in-frame clones alone and is incomplete. The data show 12,000 or so clones, over 70% seen once. Study results and limitations: The mean number of expanded clones was higher in CD8+ T cells than in CD4+.

The chain uses TRBV5-6 and TRBJ1-1, with D possibly being TRBD1 (5 bases). The sample consisted of CD4+ or CD8+ T cells sorted from blood, taken in a trial of the OX40 agonist ivuxolimab. The clonotype was recovered from an adult with an advanced solid tumor such as melanoma, head and neck, liver or kidney cancer. CDR3 coding DNA: TGTGCCAGCGCGGGGGTGAACACTGAAGCTTTCTTT. Translation: CASAGVNTEAFF. The full variable domain, completed using reference TRBV5-6 and TRBJ1-1, is DAGVTQSPTHLIKTRGQQVTLRCSPKSGHDTVSWYQQALGQGPQFIFQYYEEEERQRGNFPDRFSGHQFPNYSSELNVNALLLGDSALYLCASAGVNTEAFFGQGTRLTVV.